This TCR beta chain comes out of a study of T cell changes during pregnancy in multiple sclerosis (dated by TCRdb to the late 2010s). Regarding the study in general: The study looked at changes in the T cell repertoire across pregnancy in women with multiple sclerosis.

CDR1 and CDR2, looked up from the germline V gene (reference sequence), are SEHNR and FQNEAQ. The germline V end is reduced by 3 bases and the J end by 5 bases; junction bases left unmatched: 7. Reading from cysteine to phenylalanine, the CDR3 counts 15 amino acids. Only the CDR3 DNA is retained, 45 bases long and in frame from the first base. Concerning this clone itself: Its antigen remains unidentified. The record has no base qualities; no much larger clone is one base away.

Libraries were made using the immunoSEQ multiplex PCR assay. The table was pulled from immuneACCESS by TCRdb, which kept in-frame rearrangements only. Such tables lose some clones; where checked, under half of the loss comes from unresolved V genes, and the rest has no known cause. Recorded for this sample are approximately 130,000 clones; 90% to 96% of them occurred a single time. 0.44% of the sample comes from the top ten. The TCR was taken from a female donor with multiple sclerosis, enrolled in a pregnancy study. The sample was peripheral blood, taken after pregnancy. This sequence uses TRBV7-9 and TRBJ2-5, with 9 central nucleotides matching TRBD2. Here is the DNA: TGTGCCAGCAGCTTCGTTTCTAGCGGGAAGGAGACCCAGTACTTC. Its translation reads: CASSFVSSGKETQYF.